Below are 21 T cell receptor beta chains sequenced from a single sample in a study of response to subunit inactivated influenza vaccine. TCRdb fed the RT-PCR reads into MiXCR, producing one record per CDR3 protein. The sample records almost 250,000 distinct CDR3 sequences, 9% to 15% being singletons. The specimen was non-naive T cells sorted from PBMCs, collected 14 to 15 days before vaccination. The receptors come from a man aged 45-60 years who received an inactivated influenza vaccine.

This chain connects TRBV2 to TRBJ2-7; 12 bases are shared with TRBD1. This CDR3 spans 14 amino acids. The ends lost 7 bases at V and 4 bases at J; junction bases unmatched: 5. Germline V gene data show CDR1 as SNHLY and CDR2 as FYNNEI. CDR3 sequence reads: CASTGTGGAYEQYF. CDR3 bases: TGTGCCAGCACCGGGACAGGGGGCGCGTACGAGCAGTACTTC.

This clonotype was recorded many times. The gene calls are TRBV7-2 and TRBJ1-1, with TRBD1 as a possible D gene (6 bases). V gave up 0 bases and J gave up 6 bases, with 14 bases separating them. Germline V lookup: CDR1 SGHTA, CDR2 FQGNSA. The CDR3 covers 15 residues. The CDR3 sequence is CASSLALGGLAEAFF. Written as DNA, the CDR3 is TGTGCCAGCAGCTTAGCGTTGGGGGGGCTTGCTGAAGCTTTCTTT.

The chain links TRBV4-1 to TRBJ2-1; weak D call: TRBD2 (7 bases). Germline assignment: CDR1 MGHRA and CDR2 YSYEKL. CDR3 length: 13 amino acids. The V end lost 3 bases, the J end lost 9 bases, and 12 bases lay between the germline ends. Here the CDR3 DNA reads TGCGCCAGCAGCCATCCGGGGGGCGGTGAGCAGTTCTTC. Protein sequence: CASSHPGGGEQFF.

In regard to this clonotype: This may arise from a read error, as a much more abundant clone is one base away. The chain joins TRBV7-2 to TRBJ2-6; D not certain. The CDR3 consists of 14 residues. Germline assignment: CDR1 SGHTA and CDR2 FQGNSA. CDR3 in DNA: TGTGCCAGCCGCTTAGAAACTGGGGCCAACGTCCTGACTTTC. As protein: CASRLETGANVLTF.

This clonotype has at least ten counts. The rearrangement links TRBV4-3 to TRBJ1-1; 7 bases line up with TRBD1. The trim removed 0 bases at V and 6 bases at J, leaving 10 bases unmatched. From germline, CDR1 is LGHNA and CDR2 YSLEER. The length of the CDR3 is 16 residues. CDR3: CASSQDPIRQGAEAFF. In DNA, the CDR3 is TGCGCCAGCAGCCAAGATCCCATACGACAGGGCGCTGAAGCTTTCTTT.

This chain uses TRBV12-3 or TRBV12-4 with TRBJ2-6; either TRBD1 or TRBD2 may supply D (5 bases each). The CDR3 has 12 residues. Written as DNA, the CDR3 is TGTGCGACGGGGCCTGGGGCCAACGTCCTGACTTTC. It translates to CATGPGANVLTF.

The J gene is TRBJ2-6, the V gene TRBV12-3 or TRBV12-4; perhaps TRBD2 as D (7 bases). CDR3 length equals 18 residues. V was shortened by 1 base and J by 2 bases, with 15 bases between the two germline ends. The CDR3 protein is CASSLGGLGGPGANVLTF. In DNA, the CDR3 is TGTGCCAGCAGTTTAGGGGGGCTGGGGGGGCCTGGGGCCAACGTCCTGACTTTC.

This clonotype turned up a few times. The V call is TRBV15, the J call TRBJ2-3; no definite D call. This CDR3 is built from 15 residues. Trimming stripped 0 bases from V and 6 bases from J, with 13 bases between. Germline V CDR1 and CDR2: LNHNV, YYDKDF (reference sequence). CDR3 nucleotide sequence: TGTGCCACCAGCAGAGATAAGGCTACAGTGGATACGCAGTATTTT. Its translation: CATSRDKATVDTQYF.

This clonotype was picked up many times. The CDR3 DNA reads TGTGCCAGCAGTCTGGGACGGCTGCAAAACATTCAGTACTTC. Encoded protein: CASSLGRLQNIQYF. The chain combines TRBV12-3 or TRBV12-4 with TRBJ2-4; D tentatively reads TRBD1 or TRBD2 (5 bases each). The CDR3 has 14 amino acids. Trimming pared 5 bases from V and 5 bases from J, leaving 13 bases between.

The chain has TRBV11-2 and TRBJ2-1, with TRBD2 matching 12 bases. The V and J ends lost 5 bases and 7 bases, in that order; junction bases with no gene match: 3. Germline V gives CDR1 SGHAT, CDR2 FQNNGV. This CDR3 is 14 amino acids long. The CDR3 nucleotides read TGTGCCAGCAGCCCTAGCGGGGGGGCAAATGAGCAGTTCTTC. Protein sequence: CASSPSGGANEQFF.

The chain combines TRBV6-1 with TRBJ1-1; TRBD1 is a possible D gene (6 bases). Germline lookup yields CDR1 MNHNS and CDR2 SASEGT. There are 13 residues in the CDR3. V lost 7 bases and J 2 bases, leaving 11 bases between the germline ends. CDR3 sequence reads: CASKTDRNTEAFF. The CDR3 coding sequence is TGTGCCAGCAAGACGGACAGAAACACTGAAGCTTTCTTT.

This clonotype was recorded a few times. The chain combines TRBV2 with TRBJ2-5, with 7 bases matching TRBD1. J lost 4 bases, V lost 6 bases, and 2 bases had no gene match. CDR1 SNHLY and CDR2 FYNNEI come from the germline V gene. The CDR3 is 12 residues long. In DNA, the CDR3 is TGTGCCAGCAGAAGGACAGGAGAGACCCAGTACTTC. Encoded protein: CASRRTGETQYF.

Many counts were recorded for this clonotype. This chain links TRBV20-1 with TRBJ2-5, with a possible D match to TRBD1 (6 bases). CDR3 length: 18 residues. Germline V gene lookup returns CDR1 DFQATT and CDR2 SNEGSKA (reference sequence). V lost 0 bases and J lost 5, with 25 bases in between. CDR3 in DNA: TGCAGTGCTAGAGATGGTGCCCGGAACACAGGGTTTGGGGAGACCCAGTACTTC. Translation: CSARDGARNTGFGETQYF.

The gene calls are TRBV12-3 or TRBV12-4 and TRBJ2-3, with 11 positions matching TRBD2. V shed 3 bases, J shed 3 bases, and the junction held 11 bases outside the gene matches. The CDR3 totals 18 residues. CDR3 sequence (DNA): TGTGCCAGCAGTTTGGTCGGGGGACTAGCGGACGATACAGATACGCAGTATTTT. Its translation: CASSLVGGLADDTDTQYF.

The chain uses TRBV4-3 and TRBJ1-4; D ambiguous. V gave up 0 bases and J gave up 5 bases, with 13 bases separating them. The germline V gene encodes CDR1 LGHNA and CDR2 YSLEER. CDR3 length: 16 amino acids. The CDR3 DNA sequence: TGCGCCAGCAGCCAAGATCAGGTCCGCGCGAATGAAAAACTGTTTTTT. This gives the protein CASSQDQVRANEKLFF.

The chain is built from TRBV12-3 or TRBV12-4 and TRBJ2-4; weak D call: TRBD2 (5 bases). Trimming took 11 bases from V and 2 from J, leaving 28 bases between them. CDR3 length: 18 residues. DNA of the CDR3: TGTGCCTTCTGCCCGGGATTGGTTGGAGTTGGAACCAAAAACATTCAGTACTTC. This encodes CAFCPGLVGVGTKNIQYF.

This clonotype was found a few times. The chain's CDR3 is CASSFRGGSYNEQFF. The DNA for the CDR3 is TGTGCCAGCAGCTTCAGGGGTGGCTCCTACAATGAGCAGTTCTTC. The V call is TRBV13, the J call TRBJ2-1; a weak D match, TRBD1 (6 bases). The V gene's germline CDR1 is PRHDT and CDR2 FYEKMQ (reference sequence). V shed 3 bases and J shed 0 bases, with 9 bases lying between them. CDR3 size: 15 residues.

This clonotype appeared many times. The chain joins TRBV20-1 to TRBJ1-4, with TRBD1 matching over 9 bases. This CDR3 comprises 14 residues. The germline V gene has CDR1 DFQATT and CDR2 SNEGSKA (reference sequence). Trimming removed 2 bases from V and 6 bases from J; junction bases left unmatched: 4. The CDR3 protein is CSARLRQGDEKLFF. The CDR3 DNA reads TGCAGTGCTAGATTGCGACAGGGGGATGAAAAACTGTTTTTT.

The chain uses TRBV7-2 and TRBJ1-4; D unclear. The CDR3 is 13 residues long. V lost 5 bases and J 8 bases, leaving 12 bases between the germline ends. CDR1 SGHTA and CDR2 FQGNSA come from the germline V gene. CDR3 DNA sequence: TGTGCCAGCAGCGTACAGATTCGCGAAAAACTGTTTTTT. This translates into CASSVQIREKLFF.

The chain joins TRBV18 to TRBJ1-4; tentative D call: TRBD1 (6 bases). The CDR3 is made up of 14 amino acids. V was shortened by 4 bases and J by 13 bases, with 19 bases between the two germline ends. In germline, CDR1 is KGHSH, CDR2 LQKENI. The CDR3 is CASSLSPGENTLFF. The CDR3 DNA sequence: TGTGCCAGCTCACTGAGCCCAGGGGAAAATACACTGTTTTTT.

The chain recombines TRBV11-2 with TRBJ2-1, with a weak D call TRBD2 (6 bases). Germline-derived CDR1 and CDR2 are SGHAT and FQNNGV. V lost 5 bases, J lost 2 bases, and 13 bases lay in between. This CDR3 is 15 amino acids long. The CDR3 nucleotides are TGTGCCAGCAGCAATCGGGAGAACCCCTACAATGAGCAGTTCTTC. This gives the protein CASSNRENPYNEQFF.